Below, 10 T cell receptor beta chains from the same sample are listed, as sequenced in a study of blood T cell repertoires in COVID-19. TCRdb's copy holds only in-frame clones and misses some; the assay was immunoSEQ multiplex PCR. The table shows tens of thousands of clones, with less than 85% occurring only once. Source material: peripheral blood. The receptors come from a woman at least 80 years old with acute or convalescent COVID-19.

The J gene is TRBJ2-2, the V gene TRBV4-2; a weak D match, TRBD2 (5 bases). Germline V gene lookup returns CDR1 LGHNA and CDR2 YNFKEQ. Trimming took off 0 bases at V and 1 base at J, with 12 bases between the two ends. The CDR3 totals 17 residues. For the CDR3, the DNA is TGTGCCAGCAGCCAAGAAGCGGTGGGCCTGAACACCGGGGAGCTGTTTTTT. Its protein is CASSQEAVGLNTGELFF.

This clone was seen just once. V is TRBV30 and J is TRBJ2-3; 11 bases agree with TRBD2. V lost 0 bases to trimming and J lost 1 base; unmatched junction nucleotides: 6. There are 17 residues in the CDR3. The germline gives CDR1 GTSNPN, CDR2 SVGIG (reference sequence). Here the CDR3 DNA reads TGTGCCTGGAGTGTACGGACTAGCGGGTTTGGCACAGATACGCAGTATTTT. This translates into CAWSVRTSGFGTDTQYF.

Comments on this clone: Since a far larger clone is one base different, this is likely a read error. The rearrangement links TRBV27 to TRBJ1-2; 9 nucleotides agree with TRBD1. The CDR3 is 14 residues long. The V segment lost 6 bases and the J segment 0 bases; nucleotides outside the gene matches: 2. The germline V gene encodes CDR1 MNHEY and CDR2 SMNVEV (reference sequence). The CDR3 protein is CASRRTGANYGYTF. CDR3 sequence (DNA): TGTGCCAGCAGAAGGACAGGGGCTAACTATGGCTACACCTTC.

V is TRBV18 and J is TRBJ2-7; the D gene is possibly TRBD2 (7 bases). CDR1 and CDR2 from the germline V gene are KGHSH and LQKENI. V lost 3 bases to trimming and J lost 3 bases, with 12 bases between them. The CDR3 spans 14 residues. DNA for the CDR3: TGTGCCAGCTCACCGACGGGGGGCGGCTACGAGCAGTACTTC. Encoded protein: CASSPTGGGYEQYF. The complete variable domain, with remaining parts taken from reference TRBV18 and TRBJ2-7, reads NAGVMQNPRHLVRRRGQEARLRCSPMKGHSHVYWYRQLPEEGLKFMVYLQKENIIDESGMPKERFSAEFPKEGPSILRIQQVVRGDSAAYFCASSPTGGGYEQYFGPGTRLTVT.

The CDR3 DNA reads as TGTGCCAGCTGGGGCGGCGGCTACACCTTC. This codes for CASWGGGYTF. The chain is built from TRBV5-8 and TRBJ1-2, with D perhaps matching TRBD1 (5 bases). The V and J ends lost 7 bases and 8 bases respectively, with 9 bases between them. CDR1 and CDR2 from the germline V gene are SGHTS and YDEGEE. The CDR3 is 10 amino acids.

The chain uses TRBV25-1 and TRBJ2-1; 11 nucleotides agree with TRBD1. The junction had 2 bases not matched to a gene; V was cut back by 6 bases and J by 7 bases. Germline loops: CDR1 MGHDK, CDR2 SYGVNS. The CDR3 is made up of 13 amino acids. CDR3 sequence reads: CASRDRGQNEQFF. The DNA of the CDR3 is TGTGCCAGCAGGGACAGGGGGCAAAATGAGCAGTTCTTC.

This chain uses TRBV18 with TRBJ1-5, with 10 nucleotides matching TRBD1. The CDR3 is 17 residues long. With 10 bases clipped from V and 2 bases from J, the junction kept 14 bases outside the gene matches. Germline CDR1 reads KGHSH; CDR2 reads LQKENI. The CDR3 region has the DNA TGTGCCACCTCCGGGACAGGGGCGAATCTTGGCAATCAGCCCCAGCATTTT. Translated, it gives CATSGTGANLGNQPQHF. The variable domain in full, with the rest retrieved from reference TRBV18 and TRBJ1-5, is NAGVMQNPRHLVRRRGQEARLRCSPMKGHSHVYWYRQLPEEGLKFMVYLQKENIIDESGMPKERFSAEFPKEGPSILRIQQVVRGDSAAYFCATSGTGANLGNQPQHFGDGTRLSIL.

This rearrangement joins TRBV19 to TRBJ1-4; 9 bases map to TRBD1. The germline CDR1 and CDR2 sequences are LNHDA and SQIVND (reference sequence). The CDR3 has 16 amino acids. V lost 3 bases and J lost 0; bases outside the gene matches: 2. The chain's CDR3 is CASSIRQGATNEKLFF. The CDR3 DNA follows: TGTGCCAGTAGTATCCGACAGGGGGCAACTAATGAAAAACTGTTTTTT.

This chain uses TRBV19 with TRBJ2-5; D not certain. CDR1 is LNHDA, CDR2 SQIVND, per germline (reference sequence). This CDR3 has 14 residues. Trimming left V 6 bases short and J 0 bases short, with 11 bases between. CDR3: CASRVSVNQETQYF. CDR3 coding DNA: TGTGCCAGTAGAGTCTCGGTTAACCAAGAGACCCAGTACTTC. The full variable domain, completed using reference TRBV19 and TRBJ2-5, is DGGITQSPKYLFRKEGQNVTLSCEQNLNHDAMYWYRQDPGQGLRLIYYSQIVNDFQKGDIAEGYSVSREKKESFPLTVTSAQKNPTAFYLCASRVSVNQETQYFGPGTRLLVL.

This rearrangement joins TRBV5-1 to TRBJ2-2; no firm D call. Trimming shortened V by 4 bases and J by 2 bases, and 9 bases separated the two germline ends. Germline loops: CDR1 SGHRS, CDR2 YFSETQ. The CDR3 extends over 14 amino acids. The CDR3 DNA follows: TGCGCCAGCAGCGAGGCAAAAAACACCGGGGAGCTGTTTTTT. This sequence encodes CASSEAKNTGELFF.